The 9 T cell receptor beta chains reported below all come from one sample, sequenced in a study of cytomegalovirus exposure and HLA in healthy donors. PCR primers comprised 60 Vbeta and 13 Jbeta primers. Generated by immunoSEQ multiplex PCR, the TCRdb table keeps only in-frame clones and is missing some. The sample contains about 160,000 clones, roughly 70% of which appear only once. The sample comprised PBMCs. These receptors came from a woman aged 45-65 years in good health and CMV-seropositive.

This clone has only a few counts. The gene calls are TRBV5-6 and TRBJ1-2; TRBD1 might be the D (6 bases). This CDR3 has 13 amino acids. The germline V gene encodes CDR1 SGHDT and CDR2 YYEEEE. V lost 2 bases to trimming and J lost 3 bases, with 8 bases between them. This CDR3 reads CASSFGQYYGYTF. The CDR3 nucleotides are TGTGCCAGCAGCTTCGGACAGTACTATGGCTACACCTTC. Using reference TRBV5-6 and TRBJ1-2 for the parts outside the CDR3, the full variable domain is DAGVTQSPTHLIKTRGQQVTLRCSPKSGHDTVSWYQQALGQGPQFIFQYYEEEERQRGNFPDRFSGHQFPNYSSELNVNALLLGDSALYLCASSFGQYYGYTFGSGTRLTVV.

The chain uses TRBV7-6 and TRBJ1-6; 7 nucleotides line up with TRBD1. Germline trimming cut 5 bases from V and 4 bases from J; bases unmatched to any gene: 14. The CDR3 extends over 18 amino acids. Per the germline V gene, CDR1 is SGHVS and CDR2 is FNYEAQ. The chain's CDR3 is CASSPKDPGQKYNSPLHF. The CDR3 DNA sequence: TGTGCCAGCAGCCCAAAGGATCCGGGACAGAAATATAATTCACCCCTCCACTTT.

The rearrangement uses TRBV4-1 and TRBJ2-7; unclear D gene. CDR3 length: 13 amino acids. Trimming left V 1 base short and J 6 bases short, with 10 bases between. Germline V gene data show CDR1 as MGHRA and CDR2 as YSYEKL. The DNA of the CDR3 is TGCGCCAGCAGCCAAGTCCAGGCAAGCGAGCAGTACTTC. Protein sequence: CASSQVQASEQYF.

V usage is TRBV4-1 and J usage is TRBJ1-4; D unclear. Trimming took off 1 base at V and 8 bases at J, with 5 bases between the two ends. Germline V lookup: CDR1 MGHRA, CDR2 YSYEKL. This CDR3 contains 12 residues. The CDR3 protein is CASSQGVEKLFF. The CDR3 DNA reads TGCGCCAGCAGCCAAGGAGTGGAAAAACTGTTTTTT.

The chain is built from TRBV4-1 and TRBJ1-5; no reliable D call. Germline CDR1 reads MGHRA; CDR2 reads YSYEKL. This CDR3 is 15 amino acids long. V lost 1 base to trimming and J lost 2 bases, with 9 bases between them. The CDR3 loop reads CASSQGLVGNQPQHF. CDR3 nucleotide sequence: TGCGCCAGCAGCCAAGGTTTAGTGGGCAATCAGCCCCAGCATTTT.

The gene calls are TRBV19 and TRBJ1-1; 9 bases agree with TRBD1. V shed 6 bases and J 0 bases; nucleotides not matched to a gene: 2. There are 14 residues in the CDR3. Germline loops: CDR1 LNHDA, CDR2 SQIVND (reference sequence). The CDR3, as DNA: TGTGCCAGTAGCGGGACAGGGATGAACACTGAAGCTTTCTTT. This translates into CASSGTGMNTEAFF.

Here the CDR3 reads CSGTGVGYTF. In DNA form, the CDR3 reads TGCAGTGGGACAGGGGTAGGCTACACCTTC. This sequence joins TRBV20-1 and TRBJ1-2, with 9 bases that match TRBD1. The V segment lost 7 bases and the J segment 8 bases; nucleotides outside the gene matches: 2. Germline values: CDR1 DFQATT, CDR2 SNEGSKA (reference sequence). This CDR3 spans 10 amino acids.

CDR3 amino acids: CASSFMQGTDTQYF. The CDR3, as DNA: TGCGCCAGCAGCTTTATGCAGGGTACAGATACGCAGTATTTT. This chain links TRBV5-1 with TRBJ2-3; D may be TRBD1 (5 bases). Trimming removed 2 bases at V and 3 bases at J, with 10 bases between. Germline CDR1 reads SGHRS; CDR2 reads YFSETQ. This CDR3 comprises 14 residues.

The chain recombines TRBV9 with TRBJ2-2, with 13 bases lining up with TRBD2. The CDR3 extends over 16 amino acids. The V segment lost 4 bases and the J segment 7 bases; nucleotides outside the gene matches: 7. Germline CDR1 is SGDLS and CDR2 is YYNGEE. The CDR3 DNA follows: TGTGCCAGCAGCCCCCGGACTAGCGGGGGTGGCGGGGAGCTGTTTTTT. This codes for CASSPRTSGGGGELFF.